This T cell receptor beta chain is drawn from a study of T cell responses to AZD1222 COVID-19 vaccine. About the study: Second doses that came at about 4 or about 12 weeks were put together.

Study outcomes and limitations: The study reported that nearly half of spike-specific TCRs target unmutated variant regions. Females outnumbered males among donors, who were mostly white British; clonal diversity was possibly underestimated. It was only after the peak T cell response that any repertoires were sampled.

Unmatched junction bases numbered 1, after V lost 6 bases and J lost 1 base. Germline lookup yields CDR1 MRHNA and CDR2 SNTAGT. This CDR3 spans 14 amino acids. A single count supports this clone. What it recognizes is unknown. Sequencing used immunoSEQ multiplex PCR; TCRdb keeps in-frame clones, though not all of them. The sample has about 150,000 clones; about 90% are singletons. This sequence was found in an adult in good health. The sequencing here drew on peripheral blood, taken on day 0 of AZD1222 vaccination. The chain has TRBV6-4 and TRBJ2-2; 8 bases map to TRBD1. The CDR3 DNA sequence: TGTGCCAGCAGGACAGGGGTGAACACCGGGGAGCTGTTTTTT. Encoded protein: CASRTGVNTGELFF.